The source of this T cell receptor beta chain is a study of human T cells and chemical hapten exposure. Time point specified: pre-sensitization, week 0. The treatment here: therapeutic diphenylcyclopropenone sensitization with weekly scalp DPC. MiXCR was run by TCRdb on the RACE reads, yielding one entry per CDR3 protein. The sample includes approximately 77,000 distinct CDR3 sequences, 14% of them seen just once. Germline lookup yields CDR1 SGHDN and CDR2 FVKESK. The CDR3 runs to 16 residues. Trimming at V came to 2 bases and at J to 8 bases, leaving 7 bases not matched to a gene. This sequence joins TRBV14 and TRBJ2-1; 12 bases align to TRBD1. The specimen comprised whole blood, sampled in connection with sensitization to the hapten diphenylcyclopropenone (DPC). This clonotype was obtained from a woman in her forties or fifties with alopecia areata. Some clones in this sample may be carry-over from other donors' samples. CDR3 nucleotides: TGTGCCAGCAGCCAACTTTGGGACAGGGGGCCGGATGAGCAGTTCTTC. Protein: CASSQLWDRGPDEQFF.